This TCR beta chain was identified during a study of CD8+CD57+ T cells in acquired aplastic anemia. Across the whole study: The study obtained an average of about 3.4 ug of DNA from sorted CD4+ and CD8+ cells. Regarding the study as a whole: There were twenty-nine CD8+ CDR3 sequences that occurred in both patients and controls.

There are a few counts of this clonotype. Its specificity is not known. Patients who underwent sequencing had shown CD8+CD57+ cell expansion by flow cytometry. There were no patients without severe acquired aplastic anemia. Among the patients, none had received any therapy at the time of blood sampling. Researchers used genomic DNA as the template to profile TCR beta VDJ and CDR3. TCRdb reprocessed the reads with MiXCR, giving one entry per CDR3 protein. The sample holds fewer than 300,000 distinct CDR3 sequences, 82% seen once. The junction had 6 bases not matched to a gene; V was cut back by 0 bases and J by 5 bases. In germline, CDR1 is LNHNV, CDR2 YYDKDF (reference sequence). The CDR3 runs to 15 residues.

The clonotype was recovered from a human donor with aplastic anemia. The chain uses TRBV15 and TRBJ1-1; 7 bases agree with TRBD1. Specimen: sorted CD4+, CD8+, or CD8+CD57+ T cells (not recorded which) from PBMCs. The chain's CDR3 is CATSREEGGVTEAFF. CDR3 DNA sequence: TGTGCCACCAGCAGAGAAGAAGGGGGCGTTACTGAAGCTTTCTTT.